This T cell receptor beta chain emerged from a study of CD8+CD57+ T cells in acquired aplastic anemia (dated by TCRdb to between 2018 and 2020). Context from the whole study: Extracted DNA from sorted CD4+ and CD8+ cells averaged approximately 3.4 ug, ranging from roughly 0.17 to 27.4 ug. For healthy donor samples, the average read count was about 10 million for CD4+ cells and fewer than 14 million for CD8+ cells.

Study-level results and caveats: CD8+ Simpson's diversity did not differ significantly between patients and healthy controls (P=0.060). Twenty-nine CD8+ CDR3 sequences were shared between patients and controls but appeared highly expressed in patients and within their immunodominant clones.

The study deep-sequenced TCR repertoires of sorted CD4+ and CD8+ blood T cells from severe aplastic anemia patients and healthy subjects. Ficoll-Paque density gradient centrifugation was used to isolate peripheral blood mononuclear cells. Before DNA extraction, CD4+ and CD8+ T cells were sorted with FACS or magnetic beads. With respect to this clonotype: This receptor's antigen is unknown. Within one base of it there is no much larger clone, and no base qualities were kept.

Profiling of TCR beta VDJ combinations and CDR3 sequences used genomic DNA as the template. An Illumina HiSeq 2000 was the platform used for TCR repertoire sequencing. Processing in the source paper ran as follows. TRBV/TRBJ rearrangement plots, CDR3 size and DJ length profiles, and Simpson's diversity index were used to assess repertoires. Whichever DNA sequence was most abundant in the deep sequencing data was defined as the immunodominant clone. CDR3 amino acid sequences were screened for sharing across subjects and were compared with published repertoires and the VDJdb database. Clones were called with MiXCR by TCRdb after fastp trimmed the public reads at Q25, and only in-frame beta chains were retained. Entries are consolidated by CDR3 protein sequence, retaining the most common genes and DNA. Here the V and J calls rest on TCRdb's processing, not on the authors' analysis. The sample yields some 45,000 distinct CDR3 sequences; approximately 67% were counted once. In total, the top ten clones hold more than 20% of the sample.

Germline trimming amounts to 4 bases on V and 2 bases on J, with 3 as the count of junction bases outside the gene matches. From cysteine to phenylalanine, the CDR3 is 14 amino acids long. The CDR3 DNA has 42 bases and is translated from base 1. Reading the germline V gene gives CDR1 SNHLY and CDR2 FYNNEI. The sample comprised sorted CD4+, CD8+, or CD8+CD57+ T cells (not recorded which) from PBMCs. The chain joins TRBV2 to TRBJ2-5; TRBD2 matches 8 bases in the middle. The sequence came from a human donor in good health, serving as a control. The CDR3 protein is CASSAPSGQETQYF. The DNA is TGTGCCAGCAGTGCTCCTAGCGGGCAAGAGACCCAGTACTTC.